Sequencing of this T cell receptor beta chain was carried out in a study of T-cell reconstitution after alpha-beta-depleted transplantation in children. This clonotype has just a few counts. Unique molecular identifiers featured in how the TCRbeta library was prepared. One entry per CDR3 protein, called by TCRdb with MiXCR from the PCR reads. Of over 550,000 distinct CDR3 sequences in the sample, 10% are singletons; the top ten hold around 4%. CDR1 and CDR2 from the germline V gene are SGHRS and YFSETQ. V was cut by 4 bases and J by 3 bases, with 14 bases left in between. The CDR3 length is 14 residues.

The source material was PBMCs from the stem cell graft donor, sampled from the stem cell graft. The V and J genes are TRBV5-1 and TRBJ2-7; perhaps TRBD1 as D (6 bases). This receptor was obtained from a human donor who donated a stem cell graft to a child with acute myeloid leukemia. CDR3 sequence: CASSPTGTHYEQYF. CDR3 DNA: TGCGCCAGCAGCCCGACAGGCACTCACTACGAGCAGTACTTC.